Listed here are 5 T cell receptor beta chains from one sample, sequenced in a study of blood T cells in healthy people across ages. PCR was performed a second time for about 7 to 11 cycles using a sample-barcoded 5' primer and a J-beta primer mix. TCRdb re-called the 5' RACE reads with MiXCR, one entry per CDR3 protein. The data show some 730,000 distinct CDR3 sequences, about 20% seen once. Sequenced input: blood. These receptors came from a man in his 70s in good health.

This clonotype was observed a handful of times. The rearrangement joins TRBV7-3 to TRBJ2-1; 8 bases match TRBD2. Unmatched junction bases numbered 8, after V lost 3 bases and J lost 7 bases. Germline CDR1 reads SGHTA; CDR2 reads FQGTGA. The CDR3 length is 15 residues. DNA of the CDR3: TGTGCCAGCAGCTTCAGAGCGGGAGTTTTTAATGAGCAGTTCTTC. This translates into CASSFRAGVFNEQFF.

In its sample, this clonotype was seen a few times. The chain employs TRBV12-3 or TRBV12-4 and TRBJ2-1; TRBD2 aligns across 8 bases. TRBJ2-5 matches the DNA end more closely, so the J call is doubtful. The CDR3 covers 15 residues. The CDR3 reads CASSLHGGERETQYF. As DNA, the CDR3 is TGTGCCAGCAGTCTGCACGGGGGGGAGCGGGAGACCCAGTACTTC.

The rearrangement joins TRBV5-1 to TRBJ2-7, with D uncertain. V lost 5 bases to trimming and J lost 0 bases, with 18 bases between them. The CDR3 has 16 residues. Germline values: CDR1 SGHRS, CDR2 YFSETQ. The CDR3 DNA reads as TGCGCCAGCAGGATGAATTGGGCCACGAGCTCCTACGAGCAGTACTTC. It encodes CASRMNWATSSYEQYF.

This clonotype was recorded once. The chain joins TRBV28 to TRBJ2-1; possibly TRBD2 for D (7 bases). Looked up from germline, CDR1 is MDHEN and CDR2 is SYDVKM. This CDR3 spans 14 amino acids. With 6 bases removed from V and 1 base from J, the gap between germline ends came to 10 bases. The CDR3 loop reads CASRAGQSYNEQFF. CDR3 in DNA: TGTGCCAGCAGAGCGGGACAATCCTACAATGAGCAGTTCTTC.

The CDR3 DNA follows: TGCAGTGCTAGGGCAGACAGGCATCCCTACGAGCAGTACTTC. Protein: CSARADRHPYEQYF. The V call is TRBV20-1, the J call TRBJ2-7, with D maybe TRBD1 (6 bases). The CDR3 runs 14 residues. Trimming stripped 3 bases from V and 2 bases from J, with 14 bases between. Germline-derived CDR1 and CDR2 are DFQATT and SNEGSKA (reference sequence).